A selection of T cell receptor beta chains follows, all from one sample in a study of vaccination and CD4 T cells after COVID-19. TCRdb reanalysed the PCR reads using MiXCR and keeps one entry per CDR3 protein. The repertoire holds around 19,000 distinct CDR3 sequences, with 60% to 75% as singletons. These receptors' antigens are unknown. Sequenced input: CD4+ T cells from blood, cultured in vitro. The receptors come from a human donor who had recovered from COVID-19. CDR3s include the opening cysteine and the closing phenylalanine or tryptophan. D genes are given only for firm matches. Expanded clones get a size class; other rows say once, few or many, or leave the size out.

few | TRBD1 | TRBJ1-2 | TRBV7-8 | CASSPYIRGQGRGGYTF | TGTGCCAGCAGCCCGTACATCCGCGGACAGGGAAGAGGAGGCTACACCTTC
. | . | TRBJ1-5 | TRBV20-1 | CSATGAAGQPQHF | TGCAGTGCTACAGGGGCGGCGGGTCAGCCCCAGCATTTT
few | . | TRBJ1-5 | TRBV20-1 | CSARKGVQQPQHF | TGCAGTGCTAGAAAGGGGGTACAACAGCCCCAGCATTTT
once | TRBD2 | TRBJ2-2 | TRBV19 | CASRAGGPSFSAGELFF | TGTGCCAGTAGGGCGGGAGGGCCGTCATTTTCTGCCGGGGAGCTGTTTTTT
. | . | TRBJ1-2 | TRBV20-1 | CSARPRGISARYGYTF | TGCAGTGCTAGACCCCGCGGGATCTCCGCCCGCTATGGCTACACCTTC
once | . | TRBJ2-2 | TRBV19 | CASSNRAGELFF | TGTGCCAGTAGTAACAGGGCCGGGGAGCTGTTTTTT
. | TRBD1 | TRBJ2-1 | TRBV24-1 | CATSDVPGQGTEQFF | TGTGCCACCAGTGATGTTCCGGGACAGGGGACTGAGCAGTTCTTC
. | . | TRBJ2-7 | TRBV7-6 | CASSPQIGGYEQYF | TGTGCCAGCAGCCCCCAGATAGGAGGGTACGAGCAGTACTTC
. | . | TRBJ2-7 | TRBV19 | CASSFGPGVGEQYF | TGTGCCAGCAGTTTTGGGCCAGGGGTCGGAGAGCAGTACTTC
once | TRBD1 | TRBJ2-7 | TRBV6-1 | CASRNRGNTYEQYF | TGTGCCAGCAGAAACAGGGGGAACACCTACGAGCAGTACTTC
. | . | TRBJ2-1 | TRBV10-3 | CAITRTAHSSYNEQFF | TGTGCCATCACCCGGACGGCCCACAGCTCCTACAATGAGCAGTTCTTC
. | TRBD1 | TRBJ1-2 | TRBV14 | CASSFRDRGGEGYTF | TGTGCCAGCAGCTTCCGGGACAGGGGTGGAGAGGGCTACACCTTC
. | TRBD1 | TRBJ2-1 | TRBV10-3 | CAISDGTGSNEQFF | TGTGCCATCAGTGACGGGACAGGATCCAATGAGCAGTTCTTC
. | . | TRBJ1-1 | TRBV7-3 | CASSLRPTSTEAFF | TGTGCCAGCAGCTTAAGGCCTACTTCCACTGAAGCTTTCTTT
. | . | TRBJ1-2 | TRBV6-1 | CASSESRTWRGYTF | TGTGCCAGCAGTGAATCGAGGACATGGAGAGGCTACACCTTC
. | . | TRBJ2-7 | TRBV20-1 | CSAENNNAGNEQYF | TGCAGTGCTGAAAACAATAACGCCGGCAACGAGCAGTACTTC
few | TRBD1 | TRBJ1-2 | TRBV7-2 | CASSSGTGTQNYGYTF | TGTGCCAGCAGCTCCGGGACAGGGACCCAAAACTATGGCTACACCTTC
few | TRBD1 | TRBJ1-5 | TRBV7-8 | CASSPHQTGNNQPQHF | TGTGCCAGCAGCCCCCACCAGACAGGGAACAATCAGCCCCAGCATTTT
. | TRBD1 | TRBJ1-4 | TRBV20-1 | CSASPSAGDSREKLFF | TGCAGTGCTAGTCCTTCTGCCGGGGACAGTAGAGAAAAACTGTTTTTT
few | TRBD1 | TRBJ1-6 | TRBV7-8 | CASSPGTGAPTNNSPLHF | TGTGCCAGCAGCCCGGGGACAGGGGCTCCTACGAATAATTCACCCCTCCACTTT
. | . | TRBJ2-5 | TRBV28 | CASSLRQGWIETQYF | TGTGCCAGCAGTTTAAGGCAGGGGTGGATAGAGACCCAGTACTTC
few | . | TRBJ1-5 | TRBV20-1 | CSAHGQINQPQHF | TGCAGTGCTCATGGACAGATCAATCAGCCCCAGCATTTT
. | . | TRBJ1-5 | TRBV12-3/TRBV12-4 | CASKGEGGRQPQHF | TGTGCCAGCAAGGGGGAAGGGGGAAGGCAGCCCCAGCATTTT
. | . | TRBJ2-2 | TRBV20-1 | CSATSNTGELFF | TGCAGTGCTACTTCGAACACCGGGGAGCTGTTTTTT
. | TRBD1 | TRBJ1-4 | TRBV2 | CASRWTGYEKLFF | TGTGCCAGCAGATGGACAGGGTATGAAAAACTGTTTTTT
. | TRBD1 | TRBJ1-2 | TRBV6-5 | CASSYRGQGGYGYTF | TGTGCCAGCAGTTACAGGGGACAGGGAGGCTATGGCTACACCTTC
few | . | TRBJ2-3 | TRBV10-1 | CASSESPTEEADTQYF | TGCGCCAGCAGTGAGTCGCCCACCGAGGAGGCAGATACGCAGTATTTT
few | . | TRBJ2-7 | TRBV6-5 | CASSYRGGGLVEQYF | TGTGCCAGCAGTTACAGGGGTGGGGGGTTGGTCGAGCAGTACTTC
. | . | TRBJ1-1 | TRBV11-3 | CASSPEGRDTEAFF | TGTGCCAGCAGCCCAGAGGGCAGGGACACTGAAGCTTTCTTT
few | TRBD2 | TRBJ2-3 | TRBV7-2 | CASSLAAGGGTDTQYF | TGTGCCAGCAGCTTAGCAGCGGGGGGTGGCACAGATACGCAGTATTTT
. | TRBD1 | TRBJ2-1 | TRBV24-1 | CATSAPGQGERGEQFF | TGTGCCACCAGTGCACCGGGACAGGGGGAAAGGGGTGAGCAGTTCTTC
. | . | TRBJ1-1 | TRBV19 | CASSTQMNTEAFF | TGTGCCAGTAGTACTCAGATGAACACTGAAGCTTTCTTT
. | TRBD2 | TRBJ2-5 | TRBV7-2 | CASSLGASGGQETQYF | TGTGCCAGCAGCTTAGGTGCTAGCGGGGGCCAAGAGACCCAGTACTTC
few | . | TRBJ1-1 | TRBV14 | CASSPLGEGESKNTEAFF | TGTGCCAGCAGCCCCCTTGGGGAGGGGGAATCTAAGAACACTGAAGCTTTCTTT
. | TRBD1 | TRBJ1-1 | TRBV2 | CASGTGYTEAFF | TGTGCCAGCGGGACAGGGTACACTGAAGCTTTCTTT
. | . | TRBJ1-1 | TRBV27 | CASAWAINTEAFF | TGTGCCAGCGCCTGGGCCATTAACACTGAAGCTTTCTTT
. | TRBD1 | TRBJ2-5 | TRBV6-2/TRBV6-3 | CASHAGGKGETQYF | TGTGCCAGTCACGCAGGGGGTAAGGGGGAGACCCAGTACTTC
. | . | TRBJ1-6 | TRBV19 | CASSMGRQLLPLHF | TGTGCCAGTAGTATGGGGAGACAGCTACTCCCCCTCCACTTT
. | . | TRBJ1-1 | TRBV20-1 | CSARDPAGAATEAFF | TGCAGTGCTAGAGATCCGGCCGGGGCGGCCACTGAAGCTTTCTTT
. | . | TRBJ1-6 | TRBV27 | CASSSRTGVRNSPLHF | TGTGCCAGCAGTTCCAGGACGGGGGTCAGGAATTCACCCCTCCACTTT
. | TRBD1 | TRBJ2-7 | TRBV20-1 | CSASHRGRMSYEQYF | TGCAGTGCCTCCCACAGGGGGCGCATGTCCTACGAGCAGTACTTC
. | . | TRBJ1-2 | TRBV20-1 | CSALGSSNYGYTF | TGCAGTGCTCTCGGTTCATCTAACTATGGCTACACCTTC
. | . | TRBJ2-2 | TRBV7-8 | CASSSGTTNTGELFF | TGTGCCAGCAGCTCCGGGACAACGAACACCGGGGAGCTGTTTTTT
. | TRBD1 | TRBJ1-6 | TRBV7-2 | CASSLAGTAHNSPLHF | TGTGCCAGCAGCTTGGCCGGGACAGCTCATAATTCACCCCTCCACTTT
medium-sized | . | TRBJ1-1 | TRBV20-1 | CSASFTRINTEAFF | TGCAGTGCTAGTTTTACACGGATAAACACTGAAGCTTTCTTT
. | . | TRBJ1-2 | TRBV14 | CASSQLGPHTF | TGTGCCAGCAGCCAATTGGGCCCGCATACCTTC
few | TRBD1 | TRBJ1-2 | TRBV6-2/TRBV6-3 | CASSNDRVYGYTF | TGTGCCAGCAGTAACGACAGGGTCTATGGCTACACCTTC
few | TRBD1 | TRBJ1-2 | TRBV24-1 | CATSDSGQGYGYTF | TGTGCCACCAGTGATTCGGGACAGGGTTATGGCTACACCTTC
. | . | TRBJ2-2 | TRBV6-2/TRBV6-3 | CASSDRHGTGELFF | TGTGCCAGCAGTGACAGACACGGAACCGGGGAGCTGTTTTTT
few | . | TRBJ1-5 | TRBV6-2/TRBV6-3 | CASRSDMYSNQPQHF | TGTGCCAGCAGGTCAGACATGTATAGCAATCAGCCCCAGCATTTT
. | . | TRBJ1-4 | TRBV7-8 | CASSLKWGLGEKLFF | TGTGCCAGCAGCTTAAAATGGGGCCTAGGGGAAAAACTGTTTTTT
. | TRBD1 | TRBJ1-2 | TRBV7-9 | CASSLDRGQGYTF | TGTGCCAGCAGCCTGGACAGGGGGCAAGGCTACACCTTC
. | . | TRBJ1-5 | TRBV19 | CASSPSTGNQPQHF | TGTGCCAGTAGTCCCTCGACAGGAAATCAGCCCCAGCATTTT
. | . | TRBJ2-3 | TRBV7-9 | CASSFLPGSTDTQYF | TGTGCCAGCAGCTTCCTACCGGGAAGCACAGATACGCAGTATTTT
. | . | TRBJ1-5 | TRBV6-2/TRBV6-3 | CASSWTSLLQPQHF | TGTGCCAGCAGTTGGACCTCTTTACTTCAGCCCCAGCATTTT
. | . | TRBJ1-1 | TRBV20-1 | CSAFQSRGSHTEAFF | TGCAGTGCTTTTCAATCCAGGGGCTCTCACACTGAAGCTTTCTTT
. | TRBD2 | TRBJ2-5 | TRBV9 | CASSARTSDQETQYF | TGTGCCAGCAGCGCGCGCACTAGCGACCAAGAGACCCAGTACTTC
. | TRBD1 | TRBJ1-1 | TRBV27 | CASNYPGQEVWDTEAFF | TGTGCCAGCAACTATCCGGGACAGGAGGTGTGGGACACTGAAGCTTTCTTT
. | . | TRBJ1-2 | TRBV30 | CAWSLGGSRGGYTF | TGTGCCTGGAGTCTCGGGGGGTCGCGGGGTGGCTACACCTTC